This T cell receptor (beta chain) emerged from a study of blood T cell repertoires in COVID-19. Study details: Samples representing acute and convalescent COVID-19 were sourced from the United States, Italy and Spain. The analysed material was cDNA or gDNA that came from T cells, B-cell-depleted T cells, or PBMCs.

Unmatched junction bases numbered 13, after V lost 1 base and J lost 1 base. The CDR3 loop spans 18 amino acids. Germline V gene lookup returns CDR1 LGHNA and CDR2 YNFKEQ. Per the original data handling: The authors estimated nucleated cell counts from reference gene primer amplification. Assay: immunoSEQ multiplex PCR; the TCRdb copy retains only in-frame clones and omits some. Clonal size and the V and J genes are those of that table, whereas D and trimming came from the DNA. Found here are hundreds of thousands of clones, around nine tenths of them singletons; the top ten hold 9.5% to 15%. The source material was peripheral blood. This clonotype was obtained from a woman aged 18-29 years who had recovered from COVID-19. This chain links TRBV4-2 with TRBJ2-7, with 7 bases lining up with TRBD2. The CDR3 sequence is CASSQGGDGGRPSYEQYF. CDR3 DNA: TGTGCCAGCAGCCAAGGGGGCGACGGCGGGAGACCTTCCTACGAGCAGTACTTC.